This T cell receptor beta chain was retrieved from a study of shared clonotypes between healthy human individuals. Healthy and HIV-negative, the adult donors had no recent acute infections or vaccinations. All donors were Caucasian adults living in Nashville, Tennessee. V shed 2 bases and J shed 4 bases, with 17 bases lying between them. The V gene's germline CDR1 is MDHEN and CDR2 SYDVKM. The CDR3 contains 16 residues. The assay was immunoSEQ multiplex PCR, and TCRdb's table has in-frame clones only and misses some. The data hold 600,000 to 750,000 clones, with around 90% observed a single time. The chain employs TRBV28 and TRBJ1-2, with D perhaps matching TRBD1 (6 bases). This receptor was obtained from a man younger than 35 in good health. Some clones in this sample may be carry-over from other donors' samples. Sequencing used memory CD8+ T cells from PBMCs. Subset given: CD45RO+ cells pooled with CCR7-negative TemRA cells. CDR3 amino acids: CASSLRVGGLGYGYTF. The CDR3 region has the DNA TGTGCCAGCAGTTTAAGGGTCGGGGGCCTGGGCTATGGCTACACCTTC.